This T cell receptor (beta chain) is from a study of blood T cell repertoires in COVID-19. For the study at large: Material from acute and convalescent COVID-19 was sourced from the United States, Italy and Spain.

Per the original methods: Researchers report that nucleated cell counts were estimated from reference gene primer amplification. Profiling relied on immunoSEQ multiplex PCR, and the TCRdb table lists in-frame clones only, not all of them. D and trimming come from the DNA, and the V and J calls and clone size come from that table. Of around 200,000 clones in the sample, 86% were seen once. CDR1 is LGHNA, CDR2 YSLEER, per germline. V was shortened by 3 bases and J by 2 bases, with 5 bases between the two germline ends. The CDR3 has 13 amino acids. The clonotype originates from a woman aged 60 to 75 with COVID-19, enrolled during active disease. The sample taken for sequencing was peripheral blood. The chain is built from TRBV4-3 and TRBJ1-3; D is perhaps TRBD1 (5 bases). The CDR3 nucleotides read TGCGCCAGCAGCCAGACAGCTGGAAACACCATATATTTT. Its protein product is CASSQTAGNTIYF.